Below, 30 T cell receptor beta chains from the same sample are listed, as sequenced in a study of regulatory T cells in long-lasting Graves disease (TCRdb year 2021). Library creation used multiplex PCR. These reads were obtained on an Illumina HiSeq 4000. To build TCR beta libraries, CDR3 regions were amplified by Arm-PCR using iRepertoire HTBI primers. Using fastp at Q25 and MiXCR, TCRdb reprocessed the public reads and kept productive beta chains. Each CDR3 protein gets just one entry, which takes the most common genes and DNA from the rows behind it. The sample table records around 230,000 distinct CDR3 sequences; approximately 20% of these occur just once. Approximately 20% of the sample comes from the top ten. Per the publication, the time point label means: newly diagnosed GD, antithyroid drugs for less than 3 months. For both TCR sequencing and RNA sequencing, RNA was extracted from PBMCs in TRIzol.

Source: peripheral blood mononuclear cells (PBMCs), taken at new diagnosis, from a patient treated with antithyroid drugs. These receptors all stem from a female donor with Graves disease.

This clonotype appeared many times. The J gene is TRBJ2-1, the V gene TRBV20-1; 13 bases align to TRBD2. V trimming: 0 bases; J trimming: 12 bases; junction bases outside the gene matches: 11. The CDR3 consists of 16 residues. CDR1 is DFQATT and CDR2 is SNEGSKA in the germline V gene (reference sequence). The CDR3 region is CSARDHPGLAGVVQFF. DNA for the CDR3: TGCAGTGCTAGAGATCACCCCGGACTAGCGGGAGTAGTGCAGTTCTTC.

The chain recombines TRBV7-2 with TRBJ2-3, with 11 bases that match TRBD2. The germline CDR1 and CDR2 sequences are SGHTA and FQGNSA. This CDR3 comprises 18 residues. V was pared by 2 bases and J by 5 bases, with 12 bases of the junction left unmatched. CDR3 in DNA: TGTGCCAGCAGCTTATCAATAGCGGGAGGGCCGGGTGGAGATACGCAGTATTTT. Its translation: CASSLSIAGGPGGDTQYF.

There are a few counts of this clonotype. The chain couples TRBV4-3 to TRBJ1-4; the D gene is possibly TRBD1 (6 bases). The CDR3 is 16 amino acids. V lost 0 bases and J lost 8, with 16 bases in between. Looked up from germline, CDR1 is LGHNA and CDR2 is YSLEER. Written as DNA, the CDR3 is TGCGCCAGCAGCCAAGATCAGGACAGCTCTCGGGAAAAACTGTTTTTT. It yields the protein CASSQDQDSSREKLFF.

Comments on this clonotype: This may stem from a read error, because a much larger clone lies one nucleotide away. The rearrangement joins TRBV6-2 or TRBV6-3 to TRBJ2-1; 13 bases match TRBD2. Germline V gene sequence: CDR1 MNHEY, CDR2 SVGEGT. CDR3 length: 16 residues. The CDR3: CTSSPRTSGSHNEQFF. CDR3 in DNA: TGTACCAGCAGTCCTAGGACTAGCGGGAGCCACAATGAGCAGTTCTTC.

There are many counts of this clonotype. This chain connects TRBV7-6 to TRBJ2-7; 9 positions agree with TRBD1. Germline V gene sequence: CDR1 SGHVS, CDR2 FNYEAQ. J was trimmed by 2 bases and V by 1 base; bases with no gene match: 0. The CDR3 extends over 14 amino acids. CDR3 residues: CASSLDRGPYEQYF. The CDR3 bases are TGTGCCAGCAGCTTAGACAGGGGGCCCTACGAGCAGTACTTC.

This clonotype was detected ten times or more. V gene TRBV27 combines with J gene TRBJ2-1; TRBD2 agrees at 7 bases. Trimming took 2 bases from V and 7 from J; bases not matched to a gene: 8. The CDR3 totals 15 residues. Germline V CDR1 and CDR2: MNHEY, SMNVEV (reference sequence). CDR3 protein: CASSLRLRERNEQFF. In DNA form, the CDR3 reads TGTGCCAGCAGTTTAAGACTGCGGGAGCGGAATGAGCAGTTCTTC.

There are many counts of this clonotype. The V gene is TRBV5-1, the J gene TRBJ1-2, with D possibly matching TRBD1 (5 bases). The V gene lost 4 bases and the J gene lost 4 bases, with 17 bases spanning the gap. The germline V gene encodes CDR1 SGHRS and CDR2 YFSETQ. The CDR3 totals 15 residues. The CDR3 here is CASSPGPQRGYGYTF. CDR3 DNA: TGCGCCAGCAGCCCGGGCCCTCAAAGGGGCTATGGCTACACCTTC.

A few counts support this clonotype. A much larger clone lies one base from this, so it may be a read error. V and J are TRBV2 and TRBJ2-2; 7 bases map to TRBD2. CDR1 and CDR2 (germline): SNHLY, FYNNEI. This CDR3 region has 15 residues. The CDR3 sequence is CASGESSGRTGELFF. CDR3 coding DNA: TGTGCCAGCGGTGAATCTAGCGGCCGCACCGGGGAGCTGTTTTTT. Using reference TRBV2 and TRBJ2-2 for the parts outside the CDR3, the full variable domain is EPEVTQTPSHQVTQMGQEVILRCVPISNHLYFYWYRQILGQKVEFLVSFYNNEISEKSEIFDDQFSVERPDGSNFTLKIRSTKLEDSAMYFCASGESSGRTGELFFGEGSRLTVL.

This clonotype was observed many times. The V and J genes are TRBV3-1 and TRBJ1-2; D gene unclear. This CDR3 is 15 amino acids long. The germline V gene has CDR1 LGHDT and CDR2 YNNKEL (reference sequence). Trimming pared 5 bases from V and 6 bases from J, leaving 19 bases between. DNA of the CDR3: TGTGCCAGCAGCAATGCAGGACCGATGAGGGATGGCTACACCTTC. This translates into CASSNAGPMRDGYTF.

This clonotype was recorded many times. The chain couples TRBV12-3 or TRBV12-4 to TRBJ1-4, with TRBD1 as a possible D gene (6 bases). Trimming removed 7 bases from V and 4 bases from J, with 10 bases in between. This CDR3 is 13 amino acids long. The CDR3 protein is CASTGAGNEKLFF. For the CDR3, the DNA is TGTGCCAGCACGGGGGCCGGTAATGAAAAACTGTTTTTT.

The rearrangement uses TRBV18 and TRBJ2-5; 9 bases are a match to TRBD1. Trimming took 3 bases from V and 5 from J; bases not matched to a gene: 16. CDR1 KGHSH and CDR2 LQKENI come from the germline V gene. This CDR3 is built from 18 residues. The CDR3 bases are TGTGCCAGCTCACCTCAGGACTTAGGACAGGGGAGCTGGGAGACCCAGTACTTC. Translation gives CASSPQDLGQGSWETQYF.

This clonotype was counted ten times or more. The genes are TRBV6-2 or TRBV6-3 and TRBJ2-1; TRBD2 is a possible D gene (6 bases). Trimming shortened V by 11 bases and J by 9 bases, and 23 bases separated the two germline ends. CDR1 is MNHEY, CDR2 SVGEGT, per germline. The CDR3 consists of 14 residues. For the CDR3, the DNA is TGTGCCGGCCGCGGGGCTAGCGACAATTTTGAGCAGTTCTTC. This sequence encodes CAGRGASDNFEQFF.

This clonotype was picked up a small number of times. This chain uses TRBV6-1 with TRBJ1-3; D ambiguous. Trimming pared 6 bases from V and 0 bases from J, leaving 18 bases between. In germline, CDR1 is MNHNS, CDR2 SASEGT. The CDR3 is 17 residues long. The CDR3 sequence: CASRTRNLLPSGNTIYF. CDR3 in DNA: TGTGCCAGCAGGACCCGTAACCTTCTCCCCTCTGGAAACACCATATATTTT.

The DNA of the CDR3 is TGTGCCAGCAGTTGGACAGTGTCCTACGAGCAGTACTTC. Amino acids: CASSWTVSYEQYF. The chain recombines TRBV12-3 or TRBV12-4 with TRBJ2-7, with a possible D match to TRBD1 (6 bases). The V end lost 4 bases, the J end lost 1 base, and 8 bases lay between the germline ends. This CDR3 is 13 amino acids long.

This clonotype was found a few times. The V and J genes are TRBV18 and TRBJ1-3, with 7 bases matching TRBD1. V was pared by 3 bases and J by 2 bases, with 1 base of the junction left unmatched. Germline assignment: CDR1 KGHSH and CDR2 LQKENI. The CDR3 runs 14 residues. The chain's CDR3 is CASSPDRAGNTIYF. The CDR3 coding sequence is TGTGCCAGCTCACCCGACAGGGCTGGAAACACCATATATTTT.

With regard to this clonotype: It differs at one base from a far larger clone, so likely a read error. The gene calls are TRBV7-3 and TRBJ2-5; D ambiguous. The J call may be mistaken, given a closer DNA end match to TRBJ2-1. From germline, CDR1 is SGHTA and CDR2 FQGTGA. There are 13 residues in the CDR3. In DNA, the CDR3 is TGTGCCAGCGGCTTAACAAGTGACAATGAGCAGTTCTTC. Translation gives CASGLTSDNEQFF.

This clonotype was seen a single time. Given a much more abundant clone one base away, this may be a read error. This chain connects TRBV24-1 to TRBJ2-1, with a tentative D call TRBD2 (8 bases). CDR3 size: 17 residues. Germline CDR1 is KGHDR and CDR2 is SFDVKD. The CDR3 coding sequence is TGTGCCTCCAGTGATCAGCGGGGGACAGCCTCCTACAATGAGCAGTTCTTC. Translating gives CASSDQRGTASYNEQFF.

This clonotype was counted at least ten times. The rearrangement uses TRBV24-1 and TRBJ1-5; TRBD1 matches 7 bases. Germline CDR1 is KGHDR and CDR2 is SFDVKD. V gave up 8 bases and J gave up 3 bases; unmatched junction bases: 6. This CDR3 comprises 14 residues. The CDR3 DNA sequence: TGTGCCACCATTGGGGACAGTTTCAATCAGCCCCAGCATTTT. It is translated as CATIGDSFNQPQHF.

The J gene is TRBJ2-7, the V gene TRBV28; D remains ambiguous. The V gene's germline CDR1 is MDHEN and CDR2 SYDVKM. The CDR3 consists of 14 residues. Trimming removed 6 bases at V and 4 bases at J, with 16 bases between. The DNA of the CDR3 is TGTGCCAGCAGCGACAAGGGTTCGAGGTACGAGCAGTACTTC. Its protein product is CASSDKGSRYEQYF.

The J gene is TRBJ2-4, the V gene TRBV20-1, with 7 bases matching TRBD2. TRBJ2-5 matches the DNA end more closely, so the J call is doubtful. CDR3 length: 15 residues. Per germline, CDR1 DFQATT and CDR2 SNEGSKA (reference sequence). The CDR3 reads CSARDVGGIQETQYF. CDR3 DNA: TGCAGTGCTAGAGATGTCGGGGGGATACAAGAGACCCAGTACTTC.

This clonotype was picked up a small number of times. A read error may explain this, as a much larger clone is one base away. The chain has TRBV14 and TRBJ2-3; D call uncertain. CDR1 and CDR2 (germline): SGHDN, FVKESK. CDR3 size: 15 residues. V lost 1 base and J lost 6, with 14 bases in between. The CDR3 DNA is TGTGCCAGCAGCCAAGCCGGCTTCTGTGGCGATACGCAGTATTTT. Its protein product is CASSQAGFCGDTQYF. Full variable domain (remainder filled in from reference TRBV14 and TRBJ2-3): EAGVTQFPSHSVIEKGQTVTLRCDPISGHDNLYWYRRVMGKEIKFLLHFVKESKQDESGMPNNRFLAERTGGTYSTLKVQPAELEDSGVYFCASSQAGFCGDTQYFGPGTRLTVL.

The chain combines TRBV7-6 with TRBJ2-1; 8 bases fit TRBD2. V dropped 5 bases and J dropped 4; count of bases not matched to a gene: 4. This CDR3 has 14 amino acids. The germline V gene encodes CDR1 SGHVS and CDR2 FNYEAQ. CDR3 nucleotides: TGTGCCAGCAGCGCCCGGGAGGGTTACAATGAGCAGTTCTTC. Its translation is CASSAREGYNEQFF.

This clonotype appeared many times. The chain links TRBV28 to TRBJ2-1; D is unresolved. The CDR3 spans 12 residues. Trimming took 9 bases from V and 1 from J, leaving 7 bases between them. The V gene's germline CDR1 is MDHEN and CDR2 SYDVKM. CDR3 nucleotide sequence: TGTGCCAGTCTAAGTTCCTACAATGAGCAGTTCTTC. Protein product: CASLSSYNEQFF. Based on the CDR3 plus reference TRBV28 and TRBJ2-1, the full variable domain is DVKVTQSSRYLVKRTGEKVFLECVQDMDHENMFWYRQDPGLGLRLIYFSYDVKMKEKGDIPEGYSVSREKKERFSLILESASTNQTSMYLCASLSSYNEQFFGPGTRLTVL.

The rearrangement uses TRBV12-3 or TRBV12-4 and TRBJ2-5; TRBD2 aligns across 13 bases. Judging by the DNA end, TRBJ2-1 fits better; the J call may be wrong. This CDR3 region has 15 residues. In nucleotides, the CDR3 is TGTGCCAGCAGTTTAGGGACTAGCGGGAGCGATGAGCAGTTCTTC. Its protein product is CASSLGTSGSDEQFF.

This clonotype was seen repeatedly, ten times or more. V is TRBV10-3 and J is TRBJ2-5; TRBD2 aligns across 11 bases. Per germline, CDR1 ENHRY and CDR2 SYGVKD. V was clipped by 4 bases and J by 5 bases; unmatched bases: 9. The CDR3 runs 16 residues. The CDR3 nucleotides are TGTGCCATCAGTGGGGATACTAGCGGGAGCTTTGAGACCCAGTACTTC. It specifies CAISGDTSGSFETQYF.

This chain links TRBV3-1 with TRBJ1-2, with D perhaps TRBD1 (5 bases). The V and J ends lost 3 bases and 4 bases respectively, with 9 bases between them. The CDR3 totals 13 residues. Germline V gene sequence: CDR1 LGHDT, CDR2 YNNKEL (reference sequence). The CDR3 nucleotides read TGTGCCAGCAGCCAGGAGGGGCTCTATGGCTACACCTTC. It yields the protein CASSQEGLYGYTF.

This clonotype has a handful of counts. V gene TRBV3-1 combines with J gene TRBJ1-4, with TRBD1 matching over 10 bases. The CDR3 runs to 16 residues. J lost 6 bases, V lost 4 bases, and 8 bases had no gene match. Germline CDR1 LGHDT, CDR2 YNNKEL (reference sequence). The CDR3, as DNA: TGTGCCAGCAGCCGGCGCCCCGGGACAGGGGATGAAAAACTGTTTTTT. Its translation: CASSRRPGTGDEKLFF.

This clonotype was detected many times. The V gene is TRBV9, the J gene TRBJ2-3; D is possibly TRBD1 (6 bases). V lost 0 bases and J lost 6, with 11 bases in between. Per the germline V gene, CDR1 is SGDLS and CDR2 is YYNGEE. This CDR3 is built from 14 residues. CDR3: CASSVVQGGDTQYF. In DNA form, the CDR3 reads TGTGCCAGCAGCGTAGTACAGGGTGGCGATACGCAGTATTTT.

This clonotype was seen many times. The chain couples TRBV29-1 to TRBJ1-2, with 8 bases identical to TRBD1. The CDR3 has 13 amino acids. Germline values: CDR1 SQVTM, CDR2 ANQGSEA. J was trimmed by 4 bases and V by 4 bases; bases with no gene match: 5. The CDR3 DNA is TGCAGCGTTGTCGGGACAGGATTCTATGGCTACACCTTC. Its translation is CSVVGTGFYGYTF.

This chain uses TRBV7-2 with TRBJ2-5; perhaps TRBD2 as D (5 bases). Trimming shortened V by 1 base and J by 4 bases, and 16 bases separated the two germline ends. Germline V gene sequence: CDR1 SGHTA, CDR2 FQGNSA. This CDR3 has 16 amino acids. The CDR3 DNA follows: TGTGCCAGCAGCTTAGTTGGAGGACTGCCTGTAGAGACCCAGTACTTC. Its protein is CASSLVGGLPVETQYF. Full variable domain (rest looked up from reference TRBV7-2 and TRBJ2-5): GAGVSQSPSNKVTEKGKDVELRCDPISGHTALYWYRQSLGQGLEFLIYFQGNSAPDKSGLPSDRFSAERTGGSVSTLTIQRTQQEDSAVYLCASSLVGGLPVETQYFGPGTRLLVL.